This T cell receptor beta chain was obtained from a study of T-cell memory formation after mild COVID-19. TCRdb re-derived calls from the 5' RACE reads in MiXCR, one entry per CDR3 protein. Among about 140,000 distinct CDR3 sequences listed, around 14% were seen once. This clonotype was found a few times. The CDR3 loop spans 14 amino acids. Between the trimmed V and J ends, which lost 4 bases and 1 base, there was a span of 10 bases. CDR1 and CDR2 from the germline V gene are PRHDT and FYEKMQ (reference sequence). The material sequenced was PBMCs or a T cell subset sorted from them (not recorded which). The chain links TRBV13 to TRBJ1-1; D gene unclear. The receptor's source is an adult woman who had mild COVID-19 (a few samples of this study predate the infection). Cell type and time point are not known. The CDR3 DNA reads TGTGCCAGCAGCTCTTTTCACAGGAACACTGAAGCTTTCTTT. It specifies CASSSFHRNTEAFF.